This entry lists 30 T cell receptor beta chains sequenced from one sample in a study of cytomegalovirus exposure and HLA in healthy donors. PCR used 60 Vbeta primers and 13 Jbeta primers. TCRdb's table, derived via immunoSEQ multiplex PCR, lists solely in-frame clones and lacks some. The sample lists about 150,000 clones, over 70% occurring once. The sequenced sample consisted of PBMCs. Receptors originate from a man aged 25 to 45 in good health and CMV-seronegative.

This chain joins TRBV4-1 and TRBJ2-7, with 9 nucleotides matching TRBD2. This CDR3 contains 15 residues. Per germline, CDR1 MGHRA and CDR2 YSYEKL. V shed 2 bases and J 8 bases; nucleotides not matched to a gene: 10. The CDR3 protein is CASSQIAGDSRQQYF. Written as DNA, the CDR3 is TGCGCCAGCAGCCAAATAGCGGGGGATTCACGACAGCAGTACTTC.

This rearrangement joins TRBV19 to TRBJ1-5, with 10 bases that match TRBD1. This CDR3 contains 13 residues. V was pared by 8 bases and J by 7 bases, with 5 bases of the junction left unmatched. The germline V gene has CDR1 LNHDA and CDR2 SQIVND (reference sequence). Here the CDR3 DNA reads TGTGCCAGTCAATCGGACAGGGGGCAGCCCCAGCATTTT. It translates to CASQSDRGQPQHF.

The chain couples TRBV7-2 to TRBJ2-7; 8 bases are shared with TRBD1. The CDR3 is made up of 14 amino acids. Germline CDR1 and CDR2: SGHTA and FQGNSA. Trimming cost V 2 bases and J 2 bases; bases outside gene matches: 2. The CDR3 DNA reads TGTGCCAGCAGCTTATCAGGGGGCGCCTACGAGCAGTACTTC. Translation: CASSLSGGAYEQYF. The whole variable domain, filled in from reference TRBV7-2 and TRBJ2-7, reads GAGVSQSPSNKVTEKGKDVELRCDPISGHTALYWYRQSLGQGLEFLIYFQGNSAPDKSGLPSDRFSAERTGGSVSTLTIQRTQQEDSAVYLCASSLSGGAYEQYFGPGTRLTVT.

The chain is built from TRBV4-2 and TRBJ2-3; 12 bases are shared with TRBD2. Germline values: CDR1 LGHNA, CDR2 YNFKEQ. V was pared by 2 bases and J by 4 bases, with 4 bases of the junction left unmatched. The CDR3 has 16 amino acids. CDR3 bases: TGTGCCAGCAGCCAAACGACTAGCGGGGGACCAGATACGCAGTATTTT. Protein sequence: CASSQTTSGGPDTQYF.

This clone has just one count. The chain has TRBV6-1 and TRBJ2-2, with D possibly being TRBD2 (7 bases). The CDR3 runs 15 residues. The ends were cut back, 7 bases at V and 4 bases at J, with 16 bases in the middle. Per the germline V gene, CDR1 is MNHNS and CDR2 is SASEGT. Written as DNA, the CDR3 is TGTGCCAGCAACATAGGGGGGAGGGGCACCGGGGAGCTGTTTTTT. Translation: CASNIGGRGTGELFF.

In DNA form, the CDR3 reads TGTGCCAGCAGCCGTAGCGGGGGCCACCAAGAGACCCAGTACTTC. Translating it yields CASSRSGGHQETQYF. The V gene is TRBV6-5, the J gene TRBJ2-5; TRBD2 agrees at 9 bases. Germline V gives CDR1 MNHEY, CDR2 SVGAGI. V lost 6 bases and J lost 0; bases outside the gene matches: 5. The CDR3 has 15 residues.

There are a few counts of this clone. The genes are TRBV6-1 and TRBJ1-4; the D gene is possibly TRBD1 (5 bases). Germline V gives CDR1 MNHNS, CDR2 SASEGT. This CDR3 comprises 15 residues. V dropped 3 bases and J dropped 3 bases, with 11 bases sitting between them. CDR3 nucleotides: TGTGCCAGCAGTGATTCAGGGAGGGCTAATGAAAAACTGTTTTTT. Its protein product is CASSDSGRANEKLFF.

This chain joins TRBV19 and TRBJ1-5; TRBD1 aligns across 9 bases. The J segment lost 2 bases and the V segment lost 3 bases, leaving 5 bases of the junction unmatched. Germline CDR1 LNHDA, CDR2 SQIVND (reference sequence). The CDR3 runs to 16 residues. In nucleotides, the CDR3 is TGTGCCAGTAGTATTAGGGGACAGGGAGGCAATCAGCCCCAGCATTTT. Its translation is CASSIRGQGGNQPQHF.

DNA of the CDR3: TGTGCCAGCAGCCCCAGGACCGCGGGGGAGTCAGATACGCAGTATTTT. Amino acids: CASSPRTAGESDTQYF. The chain joins TRBV7-2 to TRBJ2-3, with TRBD2 matching over 7 bases. The trim removed 5 bases at V and 4 bases at J, leaving 12 bases unmatched. Per the germline V gene, CDR1 is SGHTA and CDR2 is FQGNSA. The CDR3 totals 16 residues.

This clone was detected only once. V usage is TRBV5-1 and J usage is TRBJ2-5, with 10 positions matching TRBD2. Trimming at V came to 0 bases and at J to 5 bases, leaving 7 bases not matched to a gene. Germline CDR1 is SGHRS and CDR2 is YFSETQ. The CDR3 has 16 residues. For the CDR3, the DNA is TGCGCCAGCAGCTTGGCCCAGCGGGGGGGCCAGGAGACCCAGTACTTC. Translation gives CASSLAQRGGQETQYF.

In DNA form, the CDR3 reads TGTGCCAGCAGCGTAGAGGAGGTTCCCGGGGGGGGCTACACCTTC. Its protein product is CASSVEEVPGGGYTF. This sequence joins TRBV9 and TRBJ1-2, with a weak D call TRBD1 (5 bases). Germline CDR1 and CDR2: SGDLS and YYNGEE. Trimming removed 0 bases at V and 8 bases at J, with 17 bases between. The CDR3 sequence is 15 residues long. Full variable domain (outside the CDR3, taken from reference TRBV9 and TRBJ1-2): DSGVTQTPKHLITATGQRVTLRCSPRSGDLSVYWYQQSLDQGLQFLIQYYNGEERAKGNILERFSAQQFPDLHSELNLSSLELGDSALYFCASSVEEVPGGGYTFGSGTRLTVV.

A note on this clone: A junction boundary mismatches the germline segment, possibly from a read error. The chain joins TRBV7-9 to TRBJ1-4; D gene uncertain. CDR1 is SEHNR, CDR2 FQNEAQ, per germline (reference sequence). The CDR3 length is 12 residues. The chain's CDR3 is CSSRGSDEKLFF. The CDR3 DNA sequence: TGTTCCAGCAGAGGGAGTGACGAAAAACTGTTTTTT.

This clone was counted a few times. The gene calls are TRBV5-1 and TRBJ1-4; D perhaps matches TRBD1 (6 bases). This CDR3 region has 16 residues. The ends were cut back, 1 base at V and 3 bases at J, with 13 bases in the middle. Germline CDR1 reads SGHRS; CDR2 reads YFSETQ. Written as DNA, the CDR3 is TGCGCCAGCAGCTTGTCACCCCAGGGGTCTAATGAAAAACTGTTTTTT. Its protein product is CASSLSPQGSNEKLFF. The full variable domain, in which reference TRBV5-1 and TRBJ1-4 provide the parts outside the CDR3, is KAGVTQTPRYLIKTRGQQVTLSCSPISGHRSVSWYQQTPGQGLQFLFEYFSETQRNKGNFPGRFSGRQFSNSRSEMNVSTLELGDSALYLCASSLSPQGSNEKLFFGSGTQLSVL.

CDR3 loop: CASRRQGGNTEAFF. The CDR3 coding sequence is TGTGCCAGCAGAAGACAGGGGGGGAACACTGAAGCTTTCTTT. The chain combines TRBV5-5 with TRBJ1-1, with TRBD1 matching 9 bases. Trimming at V came to 5 bases and at J to 1 base, leaving 3 bases not matched to a gene. CDR3 size: 14 residues. Germline assignment: CDR1 SGHKS and CDR2 YYEKEE (reference sequence).

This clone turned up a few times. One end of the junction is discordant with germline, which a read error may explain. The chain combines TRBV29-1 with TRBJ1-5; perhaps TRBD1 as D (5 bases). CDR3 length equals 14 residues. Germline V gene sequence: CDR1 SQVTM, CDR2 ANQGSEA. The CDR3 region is CSVGGGGGGQPQNF. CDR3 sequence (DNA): TGCAGCGTTGGGGGGGGAGGAGGTGGTCAGCCCCAGAATTTT.

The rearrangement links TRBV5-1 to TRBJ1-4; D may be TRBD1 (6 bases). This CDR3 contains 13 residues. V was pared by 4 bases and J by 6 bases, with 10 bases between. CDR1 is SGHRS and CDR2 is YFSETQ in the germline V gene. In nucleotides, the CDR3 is TGCGCCAGCAGCGTAGGGGGTGATGAAAAACTGTTTTTT. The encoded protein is CASSVGGDEKLFF.

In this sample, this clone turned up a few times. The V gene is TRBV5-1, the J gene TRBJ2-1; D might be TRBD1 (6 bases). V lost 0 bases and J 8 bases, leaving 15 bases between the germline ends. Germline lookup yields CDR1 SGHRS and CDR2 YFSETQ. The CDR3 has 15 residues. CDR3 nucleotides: TGCGCCAGCAGCTTGGAGACAGGAAAGTGGTATGAGCAGTTCTTC. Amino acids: CASSLETGKWYEQFF.

CDR3 residues: CASSRDRGFDEQFF. CDR3 bases: TGTGCCAGCAGTCGGGACAGGGGTTTTGATGAGCAGTTCTTC. The rearrangement links TRBV28 to TRBJ2-1, with 10 bases that match TRBD1. The CDR3 spans 14 residues. Germline V lookup: CDR1 MDHEN, CDR2 SYDVKM. V lost 5 bases, J lost 8 bases, and 6 bases stayed unmatched.

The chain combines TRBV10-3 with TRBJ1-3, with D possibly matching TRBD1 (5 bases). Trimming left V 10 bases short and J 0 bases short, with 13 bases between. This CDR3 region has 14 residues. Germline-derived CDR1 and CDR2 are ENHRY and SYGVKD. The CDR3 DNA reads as TGTGCCACCGGGGACTGGAACTCTGGAAACACCATATATTTT. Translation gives CATGDWNSGNTIYF.

The CDR3 is CSVEAQGMGGYTF. The CDR3 DNA is TGCAGCGTTGAAGCACAGGGGATGGGAGGCTACACCTTC. The chain combines TRBV29-1 with TRBJ1-2; 7 nucleotides agree with TRBD1. The length of the CDR3 is 13 residues. The germline CDR1 and CDR2 sequences are SQVTM and ANQGSEA. V dropped 1 base and J dropped 8; count of bases not matched to a gene: 7.

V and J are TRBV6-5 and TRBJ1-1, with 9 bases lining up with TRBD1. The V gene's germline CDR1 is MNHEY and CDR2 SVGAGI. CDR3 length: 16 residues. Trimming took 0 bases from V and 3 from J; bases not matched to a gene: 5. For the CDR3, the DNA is TGTGCCAGCAGTTACTCTTCCGGGACAGGGCACACTGAAGCTTTCTTT. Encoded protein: CASSYSSGTGHTEAFF.

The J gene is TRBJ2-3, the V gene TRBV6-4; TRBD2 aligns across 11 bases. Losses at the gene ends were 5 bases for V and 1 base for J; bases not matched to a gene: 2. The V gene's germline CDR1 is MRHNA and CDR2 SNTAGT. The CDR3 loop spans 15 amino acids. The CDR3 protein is CASSPGLAGTDTQYF. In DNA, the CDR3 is TGTGCCAGCAGTCCGGGACTAGCGGGCACAGATACGCAGTATTTT.

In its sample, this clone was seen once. The CDR3 nucleotides read TGCGCCAGCAGCGTTCGACAGGGAGACACTGAAGCTTTCTTT. It is translated as CASSVRQGDTEAFF. V usage is TRBV5-1 and J usage is TRBJ1-1; TRBD1 matches 7 bases. This CDR3 spans 14 amino acids. V lost 4 bases and J lost 3; bases outside the gene matches: 6. CDR1 SGHRS and CDR2 YFSETQ come from the germline V gene.

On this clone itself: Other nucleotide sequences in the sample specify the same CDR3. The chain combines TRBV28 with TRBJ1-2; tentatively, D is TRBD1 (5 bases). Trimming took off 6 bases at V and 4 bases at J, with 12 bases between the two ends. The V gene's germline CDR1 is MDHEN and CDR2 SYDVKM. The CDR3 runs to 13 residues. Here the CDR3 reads CASSSGGGYGYTF. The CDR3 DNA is TGTGCCAGCAGCTCGGGCGGGGGCTATGGCTACACCTTC.

The DNA for the CDR3 is TGTGCCAGCAGCTTAGCCGGGGACGGGGAGCTGTTTTTT. This gives the protein CASSLAGDGELFF. The chain is built from TRBV7-9 and TRBJ2-2, with D possibly matching TRBD2 (5 bases). Germline assignment: CDR1 SEHNR and CDR2 FQNEAQ (reference sequence). Deletions cut 0 bases from V and 7 bases from J, with 6 bases between. CDR3 length equals 13 residues.

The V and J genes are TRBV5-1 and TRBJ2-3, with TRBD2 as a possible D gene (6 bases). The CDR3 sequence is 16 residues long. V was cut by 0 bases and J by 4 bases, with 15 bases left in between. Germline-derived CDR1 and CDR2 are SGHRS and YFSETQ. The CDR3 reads CASSLDGLKGSDTQYF. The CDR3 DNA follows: TGCGCCAGCAGCTTGGACGGACTAAAAGGGTCAGATACGCAGTATTTT.

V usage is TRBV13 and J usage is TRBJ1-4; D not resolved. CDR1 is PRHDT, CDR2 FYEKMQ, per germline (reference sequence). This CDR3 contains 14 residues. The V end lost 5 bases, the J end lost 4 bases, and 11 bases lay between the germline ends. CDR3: CASSLGSYNEKLFF. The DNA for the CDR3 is TGTGCCAGCAGCCTCGGGTCGTATAATGAAAAACTGTTTTTT.

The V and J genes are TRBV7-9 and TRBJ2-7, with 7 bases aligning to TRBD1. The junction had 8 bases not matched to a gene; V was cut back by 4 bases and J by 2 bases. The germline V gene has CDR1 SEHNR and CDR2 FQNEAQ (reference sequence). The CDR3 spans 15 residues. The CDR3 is CASSSSRTGPYEQYF. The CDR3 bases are TGTGCCAGCAGCTCCTCGCGGACAGGTCCCTACGAGCAGTACTTC.

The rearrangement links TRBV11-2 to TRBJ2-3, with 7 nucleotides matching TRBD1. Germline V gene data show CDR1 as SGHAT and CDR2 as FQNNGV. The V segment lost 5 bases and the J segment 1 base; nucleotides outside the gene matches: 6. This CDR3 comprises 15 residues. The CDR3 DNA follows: TGTGCCAGCAGCATACAGGGGATCGGCACAGATACGCAGTATTTT. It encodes CASSIQGIGTDTQYF.

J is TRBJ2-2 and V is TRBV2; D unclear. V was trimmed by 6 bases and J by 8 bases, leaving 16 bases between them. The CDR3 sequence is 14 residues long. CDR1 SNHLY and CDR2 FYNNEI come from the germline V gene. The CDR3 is CASSEVVSMGELFF. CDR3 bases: TGTGCCAGCAGCGAGGTGGTCAGCATGGGGGAGCTGTTTTTT.